These 31 T cell receptor beta chains were sequenced from one sample in a study of shared clonotypes between healthy human individuals. Data came from immunoSEQ multiplex PCR; TCRdb stores just in-frame clones and leaves some out. The sample records around 200,000 clones, approximately 70% being singletons. The material sequenced was memory CD4+ T cells sorted from blood. Subset described: CD45RA-negative fraction. The origin of the receptors is a man aged 30 to 39 in good health.

The chain combines TRBV12-5 with TRBJ2-2; D ambiguous. The V end lost 6 bases, the J end lost 1 base, and 6 bases lay between the germline ends. From germline, CDR1 is LGHNT and CDR2 FRNRAP. The CDR3 covers 13 residues. In DNA, the CDR3 is TGTGCTAGTGGCTCGGGGAACACCGGGGAGCTGTTTTTT. It yields the protein CASGSGNTGELFF. Full variable domain (rest looked up from reference TRBV12-5 and TRBJ2-2): DARVTQTPRHKVTEMGQEVTMRCQPILGHNTVFWYRQTMMQGLELLAYFRNRAPLDDSGMPKDRFSAEMPDATLATLKIQPSEPRDSAVYFCASGSGNTGELFFGEGSRLTVL.

The chain is built from TRBV6-4 and TRBJ2-1; TRBD2 agrees at 11 bases. Trimming took 6 bases from V and 4 from J; bases not matched to a gene: 8. In germline, CDR1 is MRHNA, CDR2 SNTAGT. This CDR3 comprises 16 residues. CDR3 DNA sequence: TGTGCCAGCAGCCCGACCGGGACTAGCGGTTACAATGAGCAGTTCTTC. The encoded protein is CASSPTGTSGYNEQFF.

The chain recombines TRBV5-6 with TRBJ2-2; 7 nucleotides line up with TRBD2. The CDR3 runs 17 residues. The J segment lost 6 bases and the V segment lost 2 bases, leaving 13 bases of the junction unmatched. Germline V gene lookup returns CDR1 SGHDT and CDR2 YYEEEE. The CDR3 DNA follows: TGTGCCAGCAGCTTAGGGGAGCTTAGACTAGCTGCCGGGGAGCTGTTTTTT. Translating gives CASSLGELRLAAGELFF.

This chain links TRBV5-1 with TRBJ1-5; 7 positions agree with TRBD1. Germline assignment: CDR1 SGHRS and CDR2 YFSETQ. V shed 4 bases and J 5 bases; nucleotides not matched to a gene: 6. There are 14 residues in the CDR3. CDR3 nucleotide sequence: TGCGCCAGCAGCCTAGGACAGGTAGATCAGCCCCAGCATTTT. Translating it yields CASSLGQVDQPQHF.

The chain links TRBV27 to TRBJ1-5, with 7 bases lining up with TRBD1. V trimming: 5 bases; J trimming: 0 bases; junction bases outside the gene matches: 16. The CDR3 runs to 19 residues. From germline, CDR1 is MNHEY and CDR2 SMNVEV (reference sequence). In DNA form, the CDR3 reads TGTGCCAGCAGTGTCAGTCGGACAGGCGGACCTTATAGCAATCAGCCCCAGCATTTT. As protein: CASSVSRTGGPYSNQPQHF.

This clone turned up a few times. This chain connects TRBV25-1 to TRBJ2-5, with a weak D call TRBD1 (5 bases). The CDR3 extends over 15 amino acids. Looked up from germline, CDR1 is MGHDK and CDR2 is SYGVNS. V lost 3 bases, J lost 1 base, and 12 bases lay in between. The CDR3 sequence is CASSDRRTLQETQYF. CDR3 in DNA: TGTGCCAGCAGTGACAGACGGACACTCCAAGAGACCCAGTACTTC.

J is TRBJ2-7 and V is TRBV15, with unresolved D. This CDR3 is built from 15 residues. V was cut by 0 bases and J by 3 bases, with 12 bases left in between. CDR1 is LNHNV and CDR2 is YYDKDF in the germline V gene (reference sequence). The CDR3: CATSRDRAVVYEQYF. Here the CDR3 DNA reads TGTGCCACCAGCAGAGATCGGGCAGTCGTCTACGAGCAGTACTTC.

J is TRBJ2-3 and V is TRBV12-5, with 11 positions matching TRBD2. The length of the CDR3 is 18 residues. Unmatched junction bases numbered 9, after V lost 2 bases and J lost 2 bases. Germline-derived CDR1 and CDR2 are LGHNT and FRNRAP. In DNA, the CDR3 is TGTGCTAGTGGTTTGCGGCTAGCGGGAGGACCGGTCACAGATACGCAGTATTTT. It specifies CASGLRLAGGPVTDTQYF.

This sequence joins TRBV25-1 and TRBJ1-2; unclear D gene. Germline V gene sequence: CDR1 MGHDK, CDR2 SYGVNS. Trimming removed 7 bases at V and 7 bases at J, with 7 bases between. CDR3 length: 10 residues. CDR3 sequence: CASNLGGYTF. CDR3 nucleotide sequence: TGTGCCAGCAACCTCGGTGGCTACACCTTC.

As to this clone: Other DNA sequences in the same sample also yield this CDR3. V and J are TRBV5-1 and TRBJ2-5, with 7 bases aligning to TRBD2. The V segment lost 0 bases and the J segment 5 bases; nucleotides outside the gene matches: 1. Germline assignment: CDR1 SGHRS and CDR2 YFSETQ. The CDR3 runs to 13 residues. The CDR3 nucleotides read TGCGCCAGCAGCTTGGCCGGGGGGGAGACCCAGTACTTC. Encoded protein: CASSLAGGETQYF.

The chain carries TRBV5-5 and TRBJ2-3, with no clear D. The CDR3 loop spans 15 amino acids. The germline V gene has CDR1 SGHKS and CDR2 YYEKEE (reference sequence). V was pared by 3 bases and J by 0 bases, with 11 bases between. The CDR3 spells CASSSKSTSTDTQYF. The CDR3 coding sequence is TGTGCCAGCAGCTCGAAAAGTACTAGCACAGATACGCAGTATTTT.

V is TRBV18 and J is TRBJ1-4; no reliable D call. Trimming shortened V by 1 base and J by 0 bases, and 9 bases separated the two germline ends. CDR1 KGHSH and CDR2 LQKENI come from the germline V gene. CDR3 length: 16 amino acids. CDR3 nucleotides: TGTGCCAGCTCACCACGTCCGAGAGCAACTAATGAAAAACTGTTTTTT. As protein: CASSPRPRATNEKLFF.

This clone was found a few times. The rearrangement uses TRBV29-1 and TRBJ2-3; 8 bases align to TRBD1. V dropped 6 bases and J dropped 1; count of bases not matched to a gene: 9. This CDR3 comprises 15 residues. Germline V CDR1 and CDR2: SQVTM, ANQGSEA. CDR3 region: CSVVTGGTGTDTQYF. CDR3 DNA: TGCAGCGTAGTAACAGGGGGGACGGGCACAGATACGCAGTATTTT.

The chain combines TRBV29-1 with TRBJ2-2; 11 nucleotides agree with TRBD1. CDR1 is SQVTM and CDR2 is ANQGSEA in the germline V gene. CDR3 length: 15 amino acids. After removal of 5 bases from V and 4 bases from J, the junction contained 6 bases not matched to a gene. The CDR3 spells CSVQWTGGRTGELFF. CDR3 DNA sequence: TGCAGCGTTCAGTGGACAGGGGGCCGCACCGGGGAGCTGTTTTTT.

This clone was picked up one time. The chain joins TRBV7-9 to TRBJ2-3, with unresolved D. This CDR3 is 13 amino acids long. Trimming took off 1 base at V and 5 bases at J, with 7 bases between the two ends. The germline CDR1 and CDR2 sequences are SEHNR and FQNEAQ (reference sequence). The CDR3 bases are TGTGCCAGCAGCTTAGGGACGGGAGATACGCAGTATTTT. It specifies CASSLGTGDTQYF.

The gene calls are TRBV5-1 and TRBJ2-7; 7 positions match TRBD1. The CDR3 contains 12 residues. Germline CDR1 SGHRS, CDR2 YFSETQ. With 4 bases clipped from V and 4 bases from J, the junction kept 2 bases outside the gene matches. CDR3: CASSPGQYEQYF. The CDR3 bases are TGCGCCAGCAGCCCGGGACAGTACGAGCAGTACTTC.

V usage is TRBV9 and J usage is TRBJ2-2, with 8 bases fitting TRBD2. The CDR3 covers 16 residues. CDR1 is SGDLS and CDR2 is YYNGEE in the germline V gene. With V trimmed by 1 base and J by 7 bases, 9 bases remained unmatched. CDR3 sequence (DNA): TGTGCCAGCAGCGTACGAACGGGCCTAGCGGGCGGGGAGCTGTTTTTT. Protein: CASSVRTGLAGGELFF.

The rearrangement links TRBV7-9 to TRBJ1-5; D possibly corresponds to TRBD1 (6 bases). CDR3 length: 14 amino acids. Germline-derived CDR1 and CDR2 are SEHNR and FQNEAQ (reference sequence). V was clipped by 5 bases and J by 1 base, with 9 bases between them. CDR3 residues: CASSQDRSNQPQHF. The DNA for the CDR3 is TGTGCCAGCAGCCAGGACAGAAGCAATCAGCCCCAGCATTTT. Complete variable domain (other parts from reference TRBV7-9 and TRBJ1-5): DTGVSQNPRHKITKRGQNVTFRCDPISEHNRLYWYRQTLGQGPEFLTYFQNEAQLEKSRLLSDRFSAERPKGSFSTLEIQRTEQGDSAMYLCASSQDRSNQPQHFGDGTRLSIL.

The chain couples TRBV9 to TRBJ1-4; no clear D. There are 16 residues in the CDR3. Germline V gene lookup returns CDR1 SGDLS and CDR2 YYNGEE. Trimming removed 0 bases from V and 4 bases from J, with 13 bases in between. In nucleotides, the CDR3 is TGTGCCAGCAGCGTAGGTGGGGTTTCGGGTAATGAAAAACTGTTTTTT. Amino acid sequence: CASSVGGVSGNEKLFF.

In its sample, this clone was seen a few times. This chain joins TRBV5-1 and TRBJ2-3; TRBD2 matches at 11 bases. CDR1 and CDR2 from the germline V gene are SGHRS and YFSETQ. The length of the CDR3 is 16 residues. The V segment lost 4 bases and the J segment 0 bases; nucleotides outside the gene matches: 4. The chain's CDR3 is CASSPGLADSTDTQYF. The CDR3 DNA follows: TGCGCCAGCAGCCCGGGACTAGCGGATAGCACAGATACGCAGTATTTT. The entire variable domain, with the rest obtained from reference TRBV5-1 and TRBJ2-3, is as follows: KAGVTQTPRYLIKTRGQQVTLSCSPISGHRSVSWYQQTPGQGLQFLFEYFSETQRNKGNFPGRFSGRQFSNSRSEMNVSTLELGDSALYLCASSPGLADSTDTQYFGPGTRLTVL.

V is TRBV5-1 and J is TRBJ2-3, with unresolved D. The V gene's germline CDR1 is SGHRS and CDR2 YFSETQ. The V gene lost 0 bases and the J gene lost 2 bases, with 7 bases spanning the gap. CDR3 length: 14 residues. The DNA of the CDR3 is TGCGCCAGCAGCTTGGGGCAGCCCACAGATACGCAGTATTTT. As protein: CASSLGQPTDTQYF. The whole variable domain, filled in from reference TRBV5-1 and TRBJ2-3, reads KAGVTQTPRYLIKTRGQQVTLSCSPISGHRSVSWYQQTPGQGLQFLFEYFSETQRNKGNFPGRFSGRQFSNSRSEMNVSTLELGDSALYLCASSLGQPTDTQYFGPGTRLTVL.

This chain joins TRBV9 and TRBJ1-2, with a tentative D call TRBD1 (5 bases). Trimming shortened V by 3 bases and J by 2 bases, and 14 bases separated the two germline ends. The CDR3 is made up of 15 amino acids. The germline V gene has CDR1 SGDLS and CDR2 YYNGEE. CDR3 nucleotides: TGTGCCAGCAGCGCCCGGGACCGGGGAAACTATGGCTACACCTTC. Translated, it gives CASSARDRGNYGYTF.

This clone was recorded many times. Other DNA sequences in the sample encode the same CDR3. The J gene is TRBJ2-1, the V gene TRBV5-1, with 9 bases that match TRBD2. The CDR3 spans 16 residues. Per the germline V gene, CDR1 is SGHRS and CDR2 is YFSETQ. Unmatched junction bases numbered 5, after V lost 1 base and J lost 3 bases. CDR3 sequence reads: CASSLLAGDGYNEQFF. As DNA, the CDR3 is TGCGCCAGCAGCTTGTTAGCGGGAGACGGCTACAATGAGCAGTTCTTC.

This clone is a singleton in its sample. This CDR3 is also generated by other DNA sequences in the sample. The chain has TRBV5-1 and TRBJ1-1; the D gene is possibly TRBD1 (6 bases). This CDR3 region has 14 residues. CDR1 is SGHRS, CDR2 YFSETQ, per germline. Deletions cut 1 base from V and 5 bases from J, with 12 bases between. CDR3 sequence reads: CASSLSGGLTEAFF. The CDR3 nucleotides are TGCGCCAGCAGCTTGAGTGGGGGGCTGACTGAAGCTTTCTTT. The full variable domain, its missing parts supplied by reference TRBV5-1 and TRBJ1-1, is KAGVTQTPRYLIKTRGQQVTLSCSPISGHRSVSWYQQTPGQGLQFLFEYFSETQRNKGNFPGRFSGRQFSNSRSEMNVSTLELGDSALYLCASSLSGGLTEAFFGQGTRLTVV.

This clone was detected ten times or more. This rearrangement joins TRBV29-1 to TRBJ2-1; D is possibly TRBD2 (6 bases). With 5 bases removed from V and 8 bases from J, the gap between germline ends came to 16 bases. Per the germline V gene, CDR1 is SQVTM and CDR2 is ANQGSEA. This CDR3 is 13 amino acids long. The CDR3 reads CSVLRDSGDEQFF. CDR3 nucleotides: TGCAGCGTTCTCCGGGACTCCGGGGATGAGCAGTTCTTC.

This clone has a handful of counts. The DNA of the CDR3 is TGTGCCAGCAGCGTAGACGGGTACTATGGCTACACCTTC. This sequence encodes CASSVDGYYGYTF. This rearrangement joins TRBV9 to TRBJ1-2; no firm D call. This CDR3 is 13 amino acids long. Trimming removed 0 bases from V and 3 bases from J, with 6 bases in between. Germline V lookup: CDR1 SGDLS, CDR2 YYNGEE.

V and J are TRBV7-9 and TRBJ2-1, with 8 positions matching TRBD1. This CDR3 contains 14 residues. With V trimmed by 5 bases and J by 9 bases, 9 bases remained unmatched. In germline, CDR1 is SEHNR, CDR2 FQNEAQ (reference sequence). CDR3 amino acids: CASSTSGTGLEQFF. CDR3 nucleotides: TGTGCCAGCAGCACCTCCGGGACAGGTCTTGAGCAGTTCTTC.

This clone was detected only a few times. Other DNA sequences of this sample code for an identical CDR3. The chain couples TRBV5-1 to TRBJ2-5; 8 bases are a match to TRBD2. Germline trimming cut 0 bases from V and 5 bases from J; bases unmatched to any gene: 6. CDR1 is SGHRS, CDR2 YFSETQ, per germline. The CDR3 runs 15 residues. The CDR3 nucleotides read TGCGCCAGCAGCTTGGGAACTAGCGGACCCGAGACCCAGTACTTC. Residues: CASSLGTSGPETQYF.

The J gene is TRBJ1-5, the V gene TRBV19; 8 positions match TRBD1. This CDR3 region has 14 residues. V lost 5 bases to trimming and J lost 6 bases; unmatched junction nucleotides: 6. The germline V gene has CDR1 LNHDA and CDR2 SQIVND (reference sequence). As DNA, the CDR3 is TGTGCCAGTAGTTTAGGACAGGGTCCTCAGCCCCAGCATTTT. Its translation: CASSLGQGPQPQHF.

The chain uses TRBV28 and TRBJ2-5; D perhaps matches TRBD1 (6 bases). V gave up 2 bases and J gave up 9 bases, with 7 bases separating them. This CDR3 is 11 amino acids long. Germline assignment: CDR1 MDHEN and CDR2 SYDVKM. Here the CDR3 reads CASSLKGAQYF. In DNA, the CDR3 is TGTGCCAGCAGTTTAAAGGGGGCCCAGTACTTC.

The chain employs TRBV5-5 and TRBJ2-1, with 10 positions matching TRBD2. The V segment lost 1 base and the J segment 4 bases; nucleotides outside the gene matches: 11. Germline CDR1 reads SGHKS; CDR2 reads YYEKEE (reference sequence). This CDR3 spans 18 amino acids. The CDR3 bases are TGTGCCAGCAGCTTGTACTTCCTAGCGGGAGACGTTTACAATGAGCAGTTCTTC. Amino acid sequence: CASSLYFLAGDVYNEQFF.